The entry below describes one TCR beta chain. Original handling: Estimation of nucleated cell counts was performed using reference gene primer amplification. Sequenced by immunoSEQ multiplex PCR; TCRdb stores in-frame clones only, minus some. Clone size and V and J calls were adopted from that table, with D and trimming inferred from the DNA. The sample carries 180,000 or so clones, 80% to 85% recorded once. The CDR3 is 16 amino acids. Between the trimmed V and J ends, which lost 5 bases and 4 bases, there was a span of 15 bases. The germline gives CDR1 MDHEN, CDR2 SYDVKM. The record originates from a study of blood T cell repertoires in COVID-19. Study-level background: Some COVID-19 samples were acute and others convalescent; all came from the United States, Italy and Spain. In each case, the material was cDNA or gDNA derived from T cells, B-cell-depleted T cells, or PBMCs.

The sequencing sample was made of peripheral blood. The receptor was derived from a human donor with acute or convalescent COVID-19. The donor label of this sample is uncertain. V and J are TRBV28 and TRBJ2-6; maybe TRBD1 (6 bases). In nucleotides, the CDR3 is TGTGCCAGCAGTCTAGGGACACTTACAGGGGCCAACGTCCTGACTTTC. Its protein product is CASSLGTLTGANVLTF.